Presented here are 22 T cell receptor beta chains from one specimen sequenced in a study of blood T cell repertoires in COVID-19. Some clones are missing from TCRdb's copy, which holds only in-frame ones; the method was immunoSEQ multiplex PCR. The sample lists 250,000 to 300,000 clones, around nine tenths occurring once. The specimen sequenced was peripheral blood. These receptors all come from a man aged 35 to 55 with acute or convalescent COVID-19.

This clone was observed a single time. V gene TRBV30 combines with J gene TRBJ1-4; the D gene is possibly TRBD1 (6 bases). Trimming took 2 bases from V and 3 from J, leaving 10 bases between them. CDR3 length: 14 residues. Per germline, CDR1 GTSNPN and CDR2 SVGIG (reference sequence). In DNA form, the CDR3 reads TGTGCCTGGAGTCCGGGGGGCTCTAATGAAAAACTGTTTTTT. This encodes CAWSPGGSNEKLFF.

The gene calls are TRBV19 and TRBJ1-1, with a weak D call TRBD1 (5 bases). The V and J ends lost 5 bases and 2 bases respectively, with 12 bases between them. Looked up from germline, CDR1 is LNHDA and CDR2 is SQIVND (reference sequence). This CDR3 spans 14 amino acids. The CDR3 DNA is TGTGCCAGTAGTGCCCCGACAGTTAACACTGAAGCTTTCTTT. It yields the protein CASSAPTVNTEAFF.

V and J are TRBV7-9 and TRBJ1-1, with D unclear. Trimming left V 5 bases short and J 5 bases short, with 9 bases between. The CDR3 extends over 12 amino acids. Germline V gene sequence: CDR1 SEHNR, CDR2 FQNEAQ (reference sequence). The CDR3: CASSLGPTEAFF. In nucleotides, the CDR3 is TGTGCCAGCAGCCTAGGGCCGACTGAAGCTTTCTTT. The full variable domain, with the rest looked up from reference TRBV7-9 and TRBJ1-1, is DTGVSQNPRHKITKRGQNVTFRCDPISEHNRLYWYRQTLGQGPEFLTYFQNEAQLEKSRLLSDRFSAERPKGSFSTLEIQRTEQGDSAMYLCASSLGPTEAFFGQGTRLTVV.

This chain joins TRBV30 and TRBJ2-7; D is uncertain. The CDR3 extends over 12 amino acids. Per germline, CDR1 GTSNPN and CDR2 SVGIG (reference sequence). The ends were cut back, 4 bases at V and 7 bases at J, with 14 bases in the middle. In DNA, the CDR3 is TGTGCCTGGACTTTTCTAAATTCTGAGCAGTACTTC. It translates to CAWTFLNSEQYF.

The CDR3 bases are TGTGCCAGCAGCTTAGGAGGCGACGGTCAGCCCCAGCATTTT. Protein: CASSLGGDGQPQHF. The V call is TRBV7-2, the J call TRBJ1-5; D uncertain. V was pared by 1 base and J by 6 bases, with 10 bases between. CDR3 length: 14 residues. Germline V gene lookup returns CDR1 SGHTA and CDR2 FQGNSA.

The CDR3 DNA reads TGCGCCAGCAGCCAAGTCTTACTCCCGGGACAGGCTGATGAAAAACTGTTTTTT. It yields the protein CASSQVLLPGQADEKLFF. The V call is TRBV4-1, the J call TRBJ1-4; 8 bases match TRBD1. This CDR3 contains 18 residues. The germline CDR1 and CDR2 sequences are MGHRA and YSYEKL. The V and J ends lost 1 base and 6 bases, in that order; junction bases with no gene match: 13.

The chain carries TRBV3-1 (or the pseudogene TRBV3-2) and TRBJ2-2; D gene uncertain. The CDR3 extends over 14 amino acids. V shed 6 bases and J shed 8 bases, with 16 bases lying between them. Germline CDR1 is LGHDT and CDR2 is YNNKEL (reference sequence). CDR3 amino acids: CASSLKVAWGELFF. DNA for the CDR3: TGTGCCAGCAGTCTGAAGGTAGCTTGGGGGGAGCTGTTTTTT.

This clone was seen a few times. V usage is TRBV29-1 and J usage is TRBJ1-1, with 8 bases fitting TRBD1. The V gene's germline CDR1 is SQVTM and CDR2 ANQGSEA. The CDR3 sequence is 15 residues long. The V segment lost 1 base and the J segment 3 bases; nucleotides outside the gene matches: 7. CDR3 sequence reads: CSVEGQGALYTEAFF. The CDR3 nucleotides are TGCAGCGTTGAAGGGCAGGGGGCGTTATACACTGAAGCTTTCTTT.

The rearrangement uses TRBV19 and TRBJ2-2; tentatively, D is TRBD2 (5 bases). V gave up 7 bases and J gave up 4 bases, with 16 bases separating them. The CDR3 consists of 15 residues. Germline lookup yields CDR1 LNHDA and CDR2 SQIVND (reference sequence). The CDR3, as DNA: TGTGCCAGTATGGGGAGACATTCGGGCACCGGGGAGCTGTTTTTT. Protein: CASMGRHSGTGELFF. Full variable domain (outside the CDR3, taken from reference TRBV19 and TRBJ2-2): DGGITQSPKYLFRKEGQNVTLSCEQNLNHDAMYWYRQDPGQGLRLIYYSQIVNDFQKGDIAEGYSVSREKKESFPLTVTSAQKNPTAFYLCASMGRHSGTGELFFGEGSRLTVL.

This clone has only a few counts. The genes are TRBV4-1 and TRBJ1-2; D possibly corresponds to TRBD1 (5 bases). With 0 bases removed from V and 5 bases from J, the gap between germline ends came to 19 bases. The CDR3 extends over 17 amino acids. CDR1 is MGHRA and CDR2 is YSYEKL in the germline V gene. This CDR3 is CASSQDRRQAGPYGYTF. DNA of the CDR3: TGCGCCAGCAGCCAAGATCGTCGTCAGGCAGGGCCTTATGGCTACACCTTC.

This chain joins TRBV7-2 and TRBJ1-1, with 10 bases matching TRBD1. After removal of 3 bases from V and 13 bases from J, the junction contained 5 bases not matched to a gene. CDR3 size: 12 residues. CDR1 is SGHTA, CDR2 FQGNSA, per germline. The DNA of the CDR3 is TGTGCCAGCAGCTTCGTGGGACAGGGGCTTTTCTTT. Its translation: CASSFVGQGLFF.

The DNA of the CDR3 is TGTGCCAGCAGTGAAGCTCGAGAGACCCAGTACTTC. The encoded protein is CASSEARETQYF. V usage is TRBV2 and J usage is TRBJ2-5; D unresolved. Germline V CDR1 and CDR2: SNHLY, FYNNEI. CDR3 length: 12 residues. Trimming took off 0 bases at V and 4 bases at J, with 3 bases between the two ends.

The CDR3 loop is CASSPQGRGGYEQYF. CDR3 sequence (DNA): TGTGCCAGCTCACCTCAAGGCCGAGGAGGATACGAGCAGTACTTC. The chain has TRBV18 and TRBJ2-7, with TRBD2 as a possible D gene (5 bases). CDR1 is KGHSH, CDR2 LQKENI, per germline. The CDR3 sequence is 15 residues long. V was shortened by 3 bases and J by 4 bases, with 16 bases between the two germline ends.

This clone was counted between two and nine times. This chain links TRBV6-5 with TRBJ2-7; 8 bases line up with TRBD1. From germline, CDR1 is MNHEY and CDR2 SVGAGI. The CDR3 has 13 amino acids. J was trimmed by 7 bases and V by 8 bases; bases with no gene match: 10. CDR3 nucleotides: TGTGCCAGCGGCCTAACAGGGGGACGGGAGCAGTACTTC. Translating gives CASGLTGGREQYF.

The chain links TRBV5-1 to TRBJ1-3, with D hard to call. Germline CDR1 and CDR2: SGHRS and YFSETQ. Trimming pared 0 bases from V and 0 bases from J, leaving 7 bases between. The CDR3 contains 15 residues. CDR3 loop: CASSLVSGSGNTIYF. Here the CDR3 DNA reads TGCGCCAGCAGCTTGGTGTCAGGCTCTGGAAACACCATATATTTT.

The V gene is TRBV15, the J gene TRBJ2-1; possibly TRBD1 for D (5 bases). Deletions cut 0 bases from V and 2 bases from J, with 8 bases between. CDR3 length: 15 amino acids. The germline CDR1 and CDR2 sequences are LNHNV and YYDKDF (reference sequence). The CDR3 DNA follows: TGTGCCACCAGCAGAGATCAGGGAACCTACAATGAGCAGTTCTTC. Amino acids: CATSRDQGTYNEQFF.

This clone was observed a single time. This CDR3 is also generated by other DNA sequences in the sample. The rearrangement links TRBV5-1 to TRBJ1-1; maybe TRBD1 (6 bases). Trimming pared 3 bases from V and 4 bases from J, leaving 10 bases between. CDR3 length: 13 amino acids. In germline, CDR1 is SGHRS, CDR2 YFSETQ. DNA of the CDR3: TGCGCCAGCAGCTCTCAAGGGGGCACTGAAGCTTTCTTT. Translated: CASSSQGGTEAFF.

The chain employs TRBV12-5 and TRBJ1-4, with D hard to call. V lost 4 bases and J lost 13, with 13 bases in between. CDR1 and CDR2 (germline): LGHNT, FRNRAP. The length of the CDR3 is 12 residues. As DNA, the CDR3 is TGTGCTAGTGGTTGGACGGGCCGGGGACTGTTTTTT. It is translated as CASGWTGRGLFF.

This clone was detected only once. The genes are TRBV28 and TRBJ2-1, with 9 nucleotides matching TRBD1. The CDR3 consists of 15 residues. Germline CDR1 MDHEN, CDR2 SYDVKM. V gave up 1 base and J gave up 8 bases; unmatched junction bases: 6. The CDR3 region is CASSLSGTGNDEQFF. CDR3 coding DNA: TGTGCCAGCAGTTTATCTGGGACAGGGAATGATGAGCAGTTCTTC. Drawing the rest from reference TRBV28 and TRBJ2-1, the complete variable domain is DVKVTQSSRYLVKRTGEKVFLECVQDMDHENMFWYRQDPGLGLRLIYFSYDVKMKEKGDIPEGYSVSREKKERFSLILESASTNQTSMYLCASSLSGTGNDEQFFGPGTRLTVL.

The count of this clone is one. CDR3 loop: CASSYSTGGSGYTF. For the CDR3, the DNA is TGTGCCAGCAGTTACTCTACAGGGGGCTCTGGCTACACCTTC. This sequence joins TRBV6-5 and TRBJ1-2; 9 positions agree with TRBD1. V dropped 0 bases and J dropped 7; count of bases not matched to a gene: 3. Germline V gene data show CDR1 as MNHEY and CDR2 as SVGAGI. CDR3 size: 14 residues.

The chain combines TRBV7-8 with TRBJ2-7, with D perhaps TRBD1 (6 bases). Germline CDR1 SGHVS, CDR2 FQNEAQ. V was cut by 1 base and J by 5 bases, with 6 bases left in between. The CDR3 has 12 residues. The CDR3 region has the DNA TGTGCCAGCAGCTTAGGGGACAACGAGCAGTACTTC. It yields the protein CASSLGDNEQYF. Based on the CDR3 plus reference TRBV7-8 and TRBJ2-7, the full variable domain is GAGVSQSPRYKVAKRGQDVALRCDPISGHVSLFWYQQALGQGPEFLTYFQNEAQLDKSGLPSDRFFAERPEGSVSTLKIQRTQQEDSAVYLCASSLGDNEQYFGPGTRLTVT.

The chain links TRBV5-1 to TRBJ2-1, with 7 bases that match TRBD1. The ends lost 5 bases at V and 7 bases at J; junction bases unmatched: 9. Germline CDR1 reads SGHRS; CDR2 reads YFSETQ. This CDR3 spans 14 amino acids. Here the CDR3 DNA reads TGCGCCAGCAGGGGGACAGTCCCTAAGAATGAGCAGTTCTTC. Its translation is CASRGTVPKNEQFF.